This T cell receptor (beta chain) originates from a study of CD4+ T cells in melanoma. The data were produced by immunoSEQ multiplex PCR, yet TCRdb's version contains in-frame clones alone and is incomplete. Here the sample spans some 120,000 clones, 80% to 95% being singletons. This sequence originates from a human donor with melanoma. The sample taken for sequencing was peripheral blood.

CDR3 residues: CATDRDGNYGYTF. Here the CDR3 DNA reads TGTGCCACCGACAGGGATGGTAACTATGGCTACACCTTC. V gene TRBV7-9 combines with J gene TRBJ1-2, with TRBD1 matching 7 bases. The trim removed 10 bases at V and 1 base at J, leaving 6 bases unmatched. This CDR3 has 13 residues. Germline CDR1 is SEHNR and CDR2 is FQNEAQ (reference sequence).